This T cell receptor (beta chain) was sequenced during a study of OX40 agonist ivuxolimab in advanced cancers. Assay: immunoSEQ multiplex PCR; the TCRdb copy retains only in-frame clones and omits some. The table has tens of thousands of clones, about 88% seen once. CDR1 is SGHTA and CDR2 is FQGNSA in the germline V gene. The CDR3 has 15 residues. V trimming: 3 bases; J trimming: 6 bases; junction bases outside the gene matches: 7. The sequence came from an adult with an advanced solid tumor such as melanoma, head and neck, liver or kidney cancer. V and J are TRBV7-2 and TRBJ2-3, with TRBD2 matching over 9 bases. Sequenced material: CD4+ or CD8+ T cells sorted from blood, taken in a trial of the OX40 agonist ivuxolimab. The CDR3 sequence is CASSLTSGIGDTQYF. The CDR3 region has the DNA TGTGCCAGCAGCTTGACTAGCGGAATAGGGGATACGCAGTATTTT.